Each of the 10 T cell receptor beta chains below was sequenced from the same sample in a study of blood T cell repertoires in COVID-19. TCRdb's copy holds only in-frame clones and misses some; the assay was immunoSEQ multiplex PCR. This sample has fewer than 250,000 clones, with 83% found just once. Sequences were obtained from peripheral blood. The source is a human donor in a cohort sampled during active COVID-19.

This chain joins TRBV23-1 and TRBJ2-5; the D gene is possibly TRBD2 (7 bases). TRBV23-1 qualifies as an ORF whose function is uncertain. CDR3 length: 16 amino acids. Deletions cut 0 bases from V and 0 bases from J, with 11 bases between. DNA of the CDR3: TGCGCCAGCAGTCAATCCAGGCGGGGGCACCAAGAGACCCAGTACTTC. Residues: CASSQSRRGHQETQYF.

For the CDR3, the DNA is TGTGCCAGCAGTCCTGGACTAGCGGTATACAATGAGCAGTTCTTC. Translation: CASSPGLAVYNEQFF. The chain employs TRBV28 and TRBJ2-1; 10 bases line up with TRBD2. Germline V gene sequence: CDR1 MDHEN, CDR2 SYDVKM. The junction had 5 bases not matched to a gene; V was cut back by 5 bases and J by 4 bases. This CDR3 comprises 15 residues.

CDR3: CASSKGGQRDNEQFF. Written as DNA, the CDR3 is TGTGCCAGCAGCAAAGGAGGGCAGCGGGACAATGAGCAGTTCTTC. The chain combines TRBV21-1 with TRBJ2-1; the D call of TRBD2 is as the table states it, not checked on the DNA. TRBV21-1 is flagged as a pseudogene. The CDR3 is 15 amino acids.

This chain uses TRBV5-1 with TRBJ1-3, with unresolved D. Germline V gene data show CDR1 as SGHRS and CDR2 as YFSETQ. V was trimmed by 2 bases and J by 0 bases, leaving 15 bases between them. The CDR3 is 17 residues long. As DNA, the CDR3 is TGCGCCAGCAGCTTTGTCGGCAGCGAGCCCTCTGGAAACACCATATATTTT. Its translation is CASSFVGSEPSGNTIYF.

The CDR3 loop reads CASSIDRGNEKLFF. The CDR3, as DNA: TGTGCCAGTAGTATAGATAGAGGTAATGAAAAACTGTTTTTT. The J gene is TRBJ1-4, the V gene TRBV19, with D unclear. This CDR3 has 14 residues. V dropped 0 bases and J dropped 4 bases, with 6 bases sitting between them. Germline CDR1 and CDR2: LNHDA and SQIVND (reference sequence).

V usage is TRBV27 and J usage is TRBJ2-7, with 7 bases identical to TRBD1. Per the germline V gene, CDR1 is MNHEY and CDR2 is SMNVEV (reference sequence). J gave up 2 bases and V 5 bases, and 12 bases lay outside the gene matches. The CDR3 consists of 16 residues. The CDR3 bases are TGTGCCAGCAGTCCATCAGGGGGAGAAAGGCCCTACGAGCAGTACTTC. This gives the protein CASSPSGGERPYEQYF.

The chain is built from TRBV4-1 and TRBJ1-5; 9 bases line up with TRBD1. V was pared by 1 base and J by 4 bases, with 2 bases of the junction left unmatched. This CDR3 is built from 15 residues. Per germline, CDR1 MGHRA and CDR2 YSYEKL. The CDR3 region has the DNA TGCGCCAGCAGCCAAGTCGGGACAGGGAATCAGCCCCAGCATTTT. Amino acid sequence: CASSQVGTGNQPQHF.

CDR3 coding DNA: TGTGCCAGTAGTTCGTTTTATAGCGGGATGGGCTACGAGCAGTACTTC. Residues: CASSSFYSGMGYEQYF. The V call is TRBV19, the J call TRBJ2-7, with 8 bases matching TRBD2. CDR3 size: 16 residues. V trimming: 5 bases; J trimming: 3 bases; junction bases outside the gene matches: 12. Germline V gene lookup returns CDR1 LNHDA and CDR2 SQIVND (reference sequence).

This clone was detected only a few times. The chain combines TRBV5-1 with TRBJ2-3; weak D call: TRBD1 (5 bases). CDR3 length: 16 residues. CDR1 is SGHRS and CDR2 is YFSETQ in the germline V gene. The germline V and J ends were trimmed by 4 bases and 0 bases, with 15 bases remaining between them. The chain's CDR3 is CASSPGAEPSTDTQYF. CDR3 DNA sequence: TGCGCCAGCAGCCCTGGGGCCGAACCAAGCACAGATACGCAGTATTTT.

The chain couples TRBV11-2 to TRBJ1-1; TRBD1 agrees at 10 bases. Germline trimming cut 6 bases from V and 4 bases from J; bases unmatched to any gene: 11. Germline lookup yields CDR1 SGHAT and CDR2 FQNNGV. This CDR3 comprises 16 residues. This CDR3 is CASRIRQGAGGTEAFF. In DNA form, the CDR3 reads TGTGCCAGCAGAATAAGACAGGGGGCGGGCGGCACTGAAGCTTTCTTT.